This T cell receptor beta chain was recovered during a study of memory CD4+ T cells and cytomegalovirus serostatus. Broader study findings: About 40% of the 164 known CMV-associated TCRbeta sequences appeared in CD4+ memory.

Remarks on this clone: Antigen specificity is unknown.

After removal of 1 base from V and 1 base from J, the junction contained 6 bases not matched to a gene. Germline values: CDR1 SGHNT, CDR2 YYREEE (reference sequence). The CDR3 contains 16 residues. Original analysis: Out-of-frame sequences were removed, leaving roughly 2.1 million distinct TCRbeta sequences. The table came from immunoSEQ multiplex PCR; TCRdb's copy has only in-frame clones and leaves some out. V and J calls and clone size are copied from that table; D and trimming were computed from the DNA. The repertoire consists of more than 45,000 clones, with around 70% occurring once and the leading ten covering approximately 1.2%. The sort gate was single viable CD3+CD4+CD8-CD45RO+ cells for memory CD4+ T cells.

The J gene is TRBJ1-1, the V gene TRBV5-4; 8 bases align to TRBD1. This receptor was identified in an adult in good health and CMV-seropositive. Material for sequencing was memory CD4+ T cells from blood. The CDR3 spells CASSLLGRGQNTEAFF. The CDR3 DNA reads TGTGCCAGCAGCTTGCTCGGCAGGGGGCAGAACACTGAAGCTTTCTTT.